These T cell receptor beta chains were read from a single sample in a study of cytomegalovirus exposure and HLA in healthy donors. The assay was immunoSEQ multiplex PCR, and TCRdb's table has in-frame clones only and misses some. In the table there are roughly 330,000 clones, about 85% of which are singletons. The sequencing input was PBMCs. The receptors were sampled from a woman aged 25 to 39 in good health and CMV-seropositive. Each CDR3 is given with its conserved first and last residue. Each record gives: CDR3 DNA, CDR3 protein, clone size, D gene, V gene, J gene. D genes are given only for firm matches. Size tells how often a clone was seen (once, few, many) or the class of an expanded clone, and some rows leave it out.

TGTGCCAGCAGCGCAGACGAGCAGGTGTTCTACTCCTACGAGCAGTACTTC,CASSADEQVFYSYEQYF,NA,NA,TRBV7-6,TRBJ2-7
TGTGCCAGCAGTTTTGAATACGAGCAGTACTTC,CASSFEYEQYF,once,NA,TRBV28,TRBJ2-7
TGCGCCAGCAGCTTCCCAGATACGCAGTATTTT,CASSFPDTQYF,once,NA,TRBV5-1,TRBJ2-3
TGTGCCAGCAGCTTATCCGCGGGGGCCCGGGATGAGCAGTTCTTC,CASSLSAGARDEQFF,NA,NA,TRBV7-2,TRBJ2-1
TGCGCCAGCAGCTTCGCCGGGACAGGCCACAATGAGCAGTTCTTC,CASSFAGTGHNEQFF,NA,TRBD1,TRBV5-1,TRBJ2-1
TGTGCCAGCAGCTTAGACAGTGCGGAGCAGTACTTC,CASSLDSAEQYF,NA,NA,TRBV7-6,TRBJ2-7
TGTGCCAGCAGCGAGGGTCGTGGGATCACCGGGGAGCTGTTTTTT,CASSEGRGITGELFF,NA,NA,TRBV7-3,TRBJ2-2
TGTGCCAGCAGCCAAGATAGAACCGAGCAGTACTTC,CASSQDRTEQYF,NA,NA,TRBV4-2,TRBJ2-7
TGTGCCAGCAGTTTGCGACGAACAGTCTCTGGAAACACCATATATTTT,CASSLRRTVSGNTIYF,NA,NA,TRBV28,TRBJ1-3
TGTGCCAGCAGTCCTCCCCCGGGGGGTCCCATCTACGAGCAGTACTTC,CASSPPPGGPIYEQYF,NA,TRBD2,TRBV27,TRBJ2-7
TGTGCCAGCAGTTTCCGACGAGACAGGGCGGATCAGCCCCAGCATTTT,CASSFRRDRADQPQHF,NA,TRBD1,TRBV27,TRBJ1-5
TGCGCCAGCAGCCACCCAGGGTCAAGGTACGAGCAGTACTTC,CASSHPGSRYEQYF,NA,NA,TRBV4-1,TRBJ2-7
TGCGCCAGCAGCCAAAGACAGGGGGGCTACGAGCAGTACTTC,CASSQRQGGYEQYF,NA,TRBD1,TRBV4-3,TRBJ2-7
TGTGCCAGCAGCCCCGAGCTAGCCGCTACCTACGAGCAGTACTTC,CASSPELAATYEQYF,NA,NA,TRBV6-4,TRBJ2-7
TGTGCCAGCAGTTTGTCCTTCACTAATAGGCATCAGCCCCAGCATTTT,CASSLSFTNRHQPQHF,NA,NA,TRBV28,TRBJ1-5
TGTGCCAGCAGCCCCGGACAGCTGTCGACGTCCTACGAGCAGTACTTC,CASSPGQLSTSYEQYF,NA,NA,TRBV11-1,TRBJ2-7
TGCAGCGACAGGCTGGGGGTGGACACTGAAGCTTTCTTT,CSDRLGVDTEAFF,few,NA,TRBV29-1,TRBJ1-1
TGTGCCAGCAGCTTTCTGGGAGATGAGCAGTACTTC,CASSFLGDEQYF,few,NA,TRBV7-2,TRBJ2-7
TGCGCCAGCAGCCAAGAAACAGGGGCAGCTAACTATGGCTACACCTTC,CASSQETGAANYGYTF,NA,TRBD1,TRBV4-3,TRBJ1-2
TGCGCCAGCAGCCCCCGGCTAGCGGGGGGGGATGAGCAGTTCTTC,CASSPRLAGGDEQFF,once,TRBD2,TRBV5-1,TRBJ2-1
TGTGCCAGCAGCAAACGGACAGGGGCCTACAATGAGCAGTTCTTC,CASSKRTGAYNEQFF,NA,TRBD1,TRBV11-3,TRBJ2-1
TGTGCCAGCAGCTTAGATCGTCAGACCAATGAGCAGTTCTTC,CASSLDRQTNEQFF,NA,NA,TRBV11-3,TRBJ2-1
TGTGCCAGCACCTTATGGAGCTCCACTGAAGCTTTCTTT,CASTLWSSTEAFF,NA,NA,TRBV25-1,TRBJ1-1
TGTGCCAGTACTCCAACAGGGGGAATATACGAGCAGTACTTC,CASTPTGGIYEQYF,many,TRBD1,TRBV19,TRBJ2-7
TGTGCCAGCAGTTTATCCCGGGTGACCGAGGGACAGGGAACTGAAGCTTTCTTT,CASSLSRVTEGQGTEAFF,once,TRBD1,TRBV28,TRBJ1-1
TGTGCCAGCAGCCAATCTGACAGATCTCACGAGCAGTACTTC,CASSQSDRSHEQYF,NA,NA,TRBV4-2,TRBJ2-7
TGTGCCAGCAGCGGGGGCGCGAACACCGGGGAGCTGTTTTTT,CASSGGANTGELFF,NA,NA,TRBV6-5,TRBJ2-2
TGTGCCAGCAGCCAGAGGTGGGCAGGGGGAGGAAACACCATATATTTT,CASSQRWAGGGNTIYF,NA,TRBD1,TRBV27,TRBJ1-3
TGTGCCAGCAGCCGCCAGGGCTCCTACAATGAGCAGTTCTTC,CASSRQGSYNEQFF,NA,NA,TRBV7-6,TRBJ2-1
TGTGCCAGCAGCTTAGCGCAGGGTGGGAACACCATATATTTT,CASSLAQGGNTIYF,NA,NA,TRBV7-8,TRBJ1-3
TGCGCCAGCAGCCAAGATCCTGGGGGTACTGGGGCCAACGTCCTGACTTTC,CASSQDPGGTGANVLTF,few,NA,TRBV4-3,TRBJ2-6
TGTGCCAGCAGCCAAGCGGGAGGGACCACTGGGGCCAACGTCCTGACTTTC,CASSQAGGTTGANVLTF,NA,TRBD2,TRBV4-2,TRBJ2-6